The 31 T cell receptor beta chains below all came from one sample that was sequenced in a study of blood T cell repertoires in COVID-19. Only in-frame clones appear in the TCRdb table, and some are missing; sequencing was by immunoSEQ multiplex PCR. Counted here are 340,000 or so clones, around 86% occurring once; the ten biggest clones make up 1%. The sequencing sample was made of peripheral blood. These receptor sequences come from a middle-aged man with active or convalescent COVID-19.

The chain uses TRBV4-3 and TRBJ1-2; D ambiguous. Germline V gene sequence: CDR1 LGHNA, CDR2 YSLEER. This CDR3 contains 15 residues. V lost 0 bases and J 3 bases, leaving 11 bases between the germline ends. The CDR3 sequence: CASSQDGGVHYGYTF. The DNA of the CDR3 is TGCGCCAGCAGCCAAGACGGCGGGGTGCACTATGGCTACACCTTC.

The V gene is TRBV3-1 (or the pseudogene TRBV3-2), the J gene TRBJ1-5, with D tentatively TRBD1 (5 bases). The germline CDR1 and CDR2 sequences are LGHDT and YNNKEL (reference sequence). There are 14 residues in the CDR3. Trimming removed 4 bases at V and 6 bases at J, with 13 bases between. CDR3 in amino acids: CASSPSSGCQPQHF. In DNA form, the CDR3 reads TGTGCCAGCAGCCCAAGCTCAGGGTGTCAGCCCCAGCATTTT.

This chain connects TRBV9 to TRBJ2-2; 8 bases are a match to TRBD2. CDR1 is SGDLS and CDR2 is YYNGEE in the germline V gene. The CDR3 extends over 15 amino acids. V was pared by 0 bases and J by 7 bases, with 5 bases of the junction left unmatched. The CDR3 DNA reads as TGTGCCAGCAGCGTAGACGGGAGGGCCAACGGGGAGCTGTTTTTT. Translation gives CASSVDGRANGELFF.

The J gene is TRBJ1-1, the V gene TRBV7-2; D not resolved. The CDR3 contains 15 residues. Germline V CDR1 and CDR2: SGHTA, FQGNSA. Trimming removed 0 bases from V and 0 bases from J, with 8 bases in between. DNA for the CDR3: TGTGCCAGCAGCTTAGCGGGAGTTATGAACACTGAAGCTTTCTTT. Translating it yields CASSLAGVMNTEAFF.

The CDR3 nucleotides are TGTGCCAGCAGTAACCAGGTTCCAACTAATGAAAAACTGTTTTTT. Amino acids: CASSNQVPTNEKLFF. V gene TRBV2 combines with J gene TRBJ1-4; D ambiguous. The CDR3 loop spans 15 amino acids. Deletions cut 5 bases from V and 0 bases from J, with 10 bases between. CDR1 SNHLY and CDR2 FYNNEI come from the germline V gene.

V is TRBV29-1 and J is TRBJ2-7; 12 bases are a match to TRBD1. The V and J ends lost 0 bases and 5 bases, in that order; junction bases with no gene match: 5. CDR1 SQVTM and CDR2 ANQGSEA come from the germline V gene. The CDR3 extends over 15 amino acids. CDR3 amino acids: CSVEDPGTGGDEQYF. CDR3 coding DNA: TGCAGCGTTGAAGATCCTGGGACAGGGGGCGACGAGCAGTACTTC.

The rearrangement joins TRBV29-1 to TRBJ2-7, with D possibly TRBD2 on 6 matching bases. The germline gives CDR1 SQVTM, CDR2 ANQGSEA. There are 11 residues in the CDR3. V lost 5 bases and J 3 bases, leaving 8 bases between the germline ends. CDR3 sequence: CSVWRDYEQYF. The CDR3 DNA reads TGCAGCGTTTGGCGGGACTACGAGCAGTACTTC.

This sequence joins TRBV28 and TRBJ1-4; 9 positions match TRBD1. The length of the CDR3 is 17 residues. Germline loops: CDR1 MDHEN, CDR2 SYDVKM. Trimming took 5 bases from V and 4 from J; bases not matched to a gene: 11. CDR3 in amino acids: CASSPSLGTGSNEKLFF. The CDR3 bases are TGTGCCAGCAGTCCCTCACTCGGGACAGGGAGTAATGAAAAACTGTTTTTT.

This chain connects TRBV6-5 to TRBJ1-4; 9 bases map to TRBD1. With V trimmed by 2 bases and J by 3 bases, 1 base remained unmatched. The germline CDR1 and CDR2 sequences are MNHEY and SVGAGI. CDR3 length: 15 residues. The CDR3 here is CASSYTGGSNEKLFF. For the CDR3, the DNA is TGTGCCAGCAGTTACACAGGGGGCTCTAATGAAAAACTGTTTTTT.

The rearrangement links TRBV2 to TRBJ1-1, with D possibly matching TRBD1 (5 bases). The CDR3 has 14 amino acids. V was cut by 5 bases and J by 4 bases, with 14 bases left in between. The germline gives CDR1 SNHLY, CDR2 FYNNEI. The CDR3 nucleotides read TGTGCCAGCAGTCCGACACGGGGGTTCACTGAAGCTTTCTTT. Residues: CASSPTRGFTEAFF.

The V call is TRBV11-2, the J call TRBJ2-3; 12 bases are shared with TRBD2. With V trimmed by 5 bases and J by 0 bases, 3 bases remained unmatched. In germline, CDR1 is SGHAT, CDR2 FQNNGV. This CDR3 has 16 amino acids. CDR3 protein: CASSRTSGTSTDTQYF. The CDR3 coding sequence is TGTGCCAGCAGCCGGACTAGCGGGACAAGCACAGATACGCAGTATTTT.

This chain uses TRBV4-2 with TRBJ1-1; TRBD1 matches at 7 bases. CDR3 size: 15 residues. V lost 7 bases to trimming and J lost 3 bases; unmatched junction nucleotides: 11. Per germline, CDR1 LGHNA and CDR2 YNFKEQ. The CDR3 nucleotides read TGTGCCAGCACCAGGGGGGGCACTGAGGACACTGAAGCTTTCTTT. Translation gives CASTRGGTEDTEAFF.

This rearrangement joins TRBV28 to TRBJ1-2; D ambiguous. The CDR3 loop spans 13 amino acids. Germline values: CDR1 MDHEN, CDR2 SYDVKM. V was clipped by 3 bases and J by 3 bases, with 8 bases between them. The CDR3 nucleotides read TGTGCCAGCAGTTTGGAGCAGTACTATGGCTACACCTTC. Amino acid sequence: CASSLEQYYGYTF.

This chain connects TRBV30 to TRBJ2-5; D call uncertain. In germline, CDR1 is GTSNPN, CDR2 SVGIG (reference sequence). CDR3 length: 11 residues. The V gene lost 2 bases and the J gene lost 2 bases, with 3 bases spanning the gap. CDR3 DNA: TGTGCCTGGAGTACTCAAGAGACCCAGTACTTC. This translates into CAWSTQETQYF.

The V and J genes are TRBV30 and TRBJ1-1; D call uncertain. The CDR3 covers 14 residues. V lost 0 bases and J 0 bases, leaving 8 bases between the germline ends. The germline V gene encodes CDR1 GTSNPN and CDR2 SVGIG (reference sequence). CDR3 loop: CAWSVNSMNTEAFF. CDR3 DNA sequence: TGTGCCTGGAGTGTTAACAGTATGAACACTGAAGCTTTCTTT.

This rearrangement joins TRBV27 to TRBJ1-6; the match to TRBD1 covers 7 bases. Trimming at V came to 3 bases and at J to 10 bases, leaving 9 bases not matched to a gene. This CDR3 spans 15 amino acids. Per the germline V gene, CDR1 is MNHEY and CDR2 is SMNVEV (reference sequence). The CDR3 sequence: CASSLVTGQKSPLHF. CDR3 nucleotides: TGTGCCAGCAGTTTGGTGACAGGGCAAAAATCACCCCTCCACTTT.

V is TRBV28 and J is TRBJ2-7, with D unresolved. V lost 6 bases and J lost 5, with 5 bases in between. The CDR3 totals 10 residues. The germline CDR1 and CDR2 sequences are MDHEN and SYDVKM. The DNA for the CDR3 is TGTGCCAGCAGAAGCGACGAGCAGTACTTC. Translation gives CASRSDEQYF.

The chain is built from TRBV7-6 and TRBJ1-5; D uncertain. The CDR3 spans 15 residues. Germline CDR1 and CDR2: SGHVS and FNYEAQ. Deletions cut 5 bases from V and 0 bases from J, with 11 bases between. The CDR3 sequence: CASSLSSHSNQPQHF. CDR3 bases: TGTGCCAGCAGCCTTAGCTCCCATAGCAATCAGCCCCAGCATTTT.

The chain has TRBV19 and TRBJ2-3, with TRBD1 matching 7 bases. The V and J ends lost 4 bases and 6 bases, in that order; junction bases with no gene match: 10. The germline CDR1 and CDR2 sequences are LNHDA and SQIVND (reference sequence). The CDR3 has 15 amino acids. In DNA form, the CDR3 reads TGTGCCAGTAGTACAATAACAGGGGATGGGGATACGCAGTATTTT. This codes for CASSTITGDGDTQYF.

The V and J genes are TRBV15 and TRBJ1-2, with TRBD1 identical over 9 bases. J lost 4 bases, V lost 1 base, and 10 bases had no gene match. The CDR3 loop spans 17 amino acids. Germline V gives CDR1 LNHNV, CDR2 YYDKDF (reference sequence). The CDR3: CATSRVRTGDWFYGYTF. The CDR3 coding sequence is TGTGCCACCAGCAGAGTGAGGACAGGGGACTGGTTCTATGGCTACACCTTC.

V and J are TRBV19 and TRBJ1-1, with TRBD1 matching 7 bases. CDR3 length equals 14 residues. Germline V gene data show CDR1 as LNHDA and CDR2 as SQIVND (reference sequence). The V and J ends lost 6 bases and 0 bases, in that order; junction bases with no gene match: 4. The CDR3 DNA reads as TGTGCCAGTAGGCTGACAGGGTTGAACACTGAAGCTTTCTTT. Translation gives CASRLTGLNTEAFF.

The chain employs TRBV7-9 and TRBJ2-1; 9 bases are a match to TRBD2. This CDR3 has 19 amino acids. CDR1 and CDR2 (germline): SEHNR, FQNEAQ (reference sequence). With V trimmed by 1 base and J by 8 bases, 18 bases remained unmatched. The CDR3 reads CASSLVWTSVTGPGDEQFF. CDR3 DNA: TGTGCCAGCAGCTTAGTCTGGACTAGCGTAACAGGGCCGGGGGATGAGCAGTTCTTC.

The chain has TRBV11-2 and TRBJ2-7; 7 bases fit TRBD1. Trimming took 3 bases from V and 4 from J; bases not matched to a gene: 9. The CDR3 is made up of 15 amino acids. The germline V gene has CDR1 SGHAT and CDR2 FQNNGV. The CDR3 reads CASSFSGTDGYEQYF. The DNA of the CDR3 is TGTGCCAGCAGCTTCTCCGGGACAGACGGATACGAGCAGTACTTC. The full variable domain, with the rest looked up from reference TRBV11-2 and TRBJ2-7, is EAGVAQSPRYKIIEKRQSVAFWCNPISGHATLYWYQQILGQGPKLLIQFQNNGVVDDSQLPKDRFSAERLKGVDSTLKIQPAKLEDSAVYLCASSFSGTDGYEQYFGPGTRLTVT.

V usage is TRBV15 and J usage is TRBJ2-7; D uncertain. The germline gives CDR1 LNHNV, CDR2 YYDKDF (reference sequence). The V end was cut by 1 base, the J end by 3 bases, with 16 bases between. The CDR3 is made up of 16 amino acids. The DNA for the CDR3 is TGTGCCACCAGCAGAGTAAGAGCCGATGTGAGCTACGAGCAGTACTTC. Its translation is CATSRVRADVSYEQYF.

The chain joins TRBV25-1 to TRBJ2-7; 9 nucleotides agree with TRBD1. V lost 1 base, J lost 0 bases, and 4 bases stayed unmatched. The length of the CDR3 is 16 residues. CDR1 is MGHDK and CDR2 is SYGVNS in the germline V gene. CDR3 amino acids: CASSEWGQGLSYEQYF. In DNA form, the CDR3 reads TGTGCCAGCAGTGAATGGGGACAGGGACTCTCCTACGAGCAGTACTTC.

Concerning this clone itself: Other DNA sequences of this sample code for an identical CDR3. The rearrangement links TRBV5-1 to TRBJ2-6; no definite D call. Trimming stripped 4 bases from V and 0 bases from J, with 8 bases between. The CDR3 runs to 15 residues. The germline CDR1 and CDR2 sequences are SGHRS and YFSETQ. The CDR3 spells CASSLELSGANVLTF. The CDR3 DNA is TGCGCCAGCAGCCTGGAACTCTCTGGGGCCAACGTCCTGACTTTC.

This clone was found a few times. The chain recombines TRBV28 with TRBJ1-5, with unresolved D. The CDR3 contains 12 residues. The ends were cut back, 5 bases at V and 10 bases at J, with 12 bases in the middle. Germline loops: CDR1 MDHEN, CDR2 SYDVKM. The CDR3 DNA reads TGTGCCAGCAGTCCAGACACCGATCCCCAGCATTTT. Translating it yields CASSPDTDPQHF. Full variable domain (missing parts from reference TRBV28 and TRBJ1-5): DVKVTQSSRYLVKRTGEKVFLECVQDMDHENMFWYRQDPGLGLRLIYFSYDVKMKEKGDIPEGYSVSREKKERFSLILESASTNQTSMYLCASSPDTDPQHFGDGTRLSIL.

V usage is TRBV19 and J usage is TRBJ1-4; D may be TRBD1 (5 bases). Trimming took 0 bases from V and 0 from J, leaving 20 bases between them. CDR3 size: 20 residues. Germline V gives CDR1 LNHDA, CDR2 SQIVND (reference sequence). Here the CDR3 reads CASSIDRAGWKIATNEKLFF. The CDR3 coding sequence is TGTGCCAGTAGTATAGATCGGGCAGGGTGGAAGATTGCAACTAATGAAAAACTGTTTTTT.

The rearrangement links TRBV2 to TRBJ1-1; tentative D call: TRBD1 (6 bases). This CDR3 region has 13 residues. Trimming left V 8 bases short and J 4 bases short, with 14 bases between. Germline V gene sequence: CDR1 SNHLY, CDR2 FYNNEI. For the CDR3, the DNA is TGTGCCAGCCGTTACAGGGAGGGCACTGAAGCTTTCTTT. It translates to CASRYREGTEAFF.

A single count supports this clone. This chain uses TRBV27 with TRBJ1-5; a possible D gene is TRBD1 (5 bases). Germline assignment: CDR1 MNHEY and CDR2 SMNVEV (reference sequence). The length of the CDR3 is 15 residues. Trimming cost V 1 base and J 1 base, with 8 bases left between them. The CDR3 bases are TGTGCCAGCAGTTTATGGGGGGAGAGCAATCAGCCCCAGCATTTT. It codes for CASSLWGESNQPQHF.

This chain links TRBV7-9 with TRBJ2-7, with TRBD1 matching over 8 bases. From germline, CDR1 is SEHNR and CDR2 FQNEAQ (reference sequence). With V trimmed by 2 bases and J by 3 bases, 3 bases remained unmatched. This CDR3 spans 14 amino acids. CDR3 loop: CASSLQGAVYEQYF. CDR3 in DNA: TGTGCCAGCAGCTTACAGGGGGCAGTCTACGAGCAGTACTTC.